The T cell receptor beta chain described here comes from a study of early T cells in non-severe SARS-CoV-2 infection. TCRdb passed the 5' RACE reads through MiXCR, listing each CDR3 protein once. Here the sample spans 56,000 or so distinct CDR3 sequences, around 16% being singletons. This CDR3 is built from 14 residues. V lost 1 base, J lost 5 bases, and 12 bases lay in between. The germline V gene has CDR1 MDHEN and CDR2 SYDVKM. Material: whole blood, obtained at baseline. The rearrangement joins TRBV28 to TRBJ2-7; perhaps TRBD1 as D (6 bases). This sequence was found in an adult who was a healthcare worker with PCR-confirmed SARS-CoV-2 infection or an uninfected control (not recorded which). CDR3 nucleotide sequence: TGTGCCAGCAGTTTATCTGGGGGCGGCGACGAGCAGTACTTC. Protein sequence: CASSLSGGGDEQYF.